This T cell receptor (beta chain) emerged from a study of blood T cell repertoires in COVID-19. About the study: There were acute and convalescent COVID-19 samples, and they came from the United States, Italy and Spain. T cells, B-cell-depleted T cells, or PBMCs supplied cDNA or gDNA.

In the original processing: Amplification of reference gene primers was used by the study to estimate nucleated cell counts. Sequenced by immunoSEQ multiplex PCR; TCRdb stores in-frame clones only, minus some. V and J calls and clone size follow that table, whereas D and trimming were derived from the DNA. The table shows hundreds of thousands of clones, with 85% to 90% occurring only once. V was pared by 6 bases and J by 6 bases, with 6 bases between. Germline CDR1 SQVTM, CDR2 ANQGSEA. CDR3 length equals 10 residues. The V gene is TRBV29-1, the J gene TRBJ2-1, with D hard to call. The receptor was isolated from a man aged 65 to 85 with acute or convalescent COVID-19. Sequencing used peripheral blood. The CDR3 sequence: CSVGLNEQFF. As DNA, the CDR3 is TGCAGCGTGGGCCTCAATGAGCAGTTCTTC.